This T cell receptor beta chain was profiled in a study of blood T cell repertoires in COVID-19. As for the study in general: From the United States, Italy and Spain came samples of acute and convalescent COVID-19. Sources were T cells, B-cell-depleted T cells, or PBMCs; the material itself was cDNA or gDNA.

This clone has a handful of counts. The protocol was immunoSEQ multiplex PCR, while the TCRdb copy is restricted to in-frame clones and leaves out a portion. The repertoire holds fewer than 55,000 clones, approximately 85% seen once, with less than 2.5% in the top ten. This TCR came from a woman in her fifties or sixties with acute or convalescent COVID-19. The specimen was peripheral blood.

The CDR3 protein is CASRPSSGETQYF. The CDR3 DNA sequence: TGTGCCAGCAGGCCTAGCTCCGGTGAGACCCAGTACTTC. This rearrangement joins TRBV6-2 or TRBV6-3 to TRBJ2-5; possibly TRBD2 for D (5 bases). Germline CDR1 and CDR2: MNHEY and SVGEGT. Trimming left V 6 bases short and J 5 bases short, with 13 bases between. There are 13 residues in the CDR3.